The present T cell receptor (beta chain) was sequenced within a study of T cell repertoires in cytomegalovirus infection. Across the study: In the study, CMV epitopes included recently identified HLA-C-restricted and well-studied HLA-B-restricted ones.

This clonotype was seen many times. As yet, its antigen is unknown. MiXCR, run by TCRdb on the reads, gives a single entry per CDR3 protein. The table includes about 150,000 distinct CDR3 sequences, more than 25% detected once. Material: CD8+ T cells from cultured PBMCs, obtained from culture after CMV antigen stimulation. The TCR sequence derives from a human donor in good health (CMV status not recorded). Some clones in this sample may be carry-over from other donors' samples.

For the CDR3, the DNA is TGTGCCAGCAGCTTACGGGCTGGGGGGAGAAATTCACCCCTCCACTTT. Translated: CASSLRAGGRNSPLHF. The chain joins TRBV11-2 to TRBJ1-6; D possibly corresponds to TRBD1 (5 bases). CDR1 and CDR2 from the germline V gene are SGHAT and FQNNGV. This CDR3 comprises 16 residues. Trimming cost V 2 bases and J 7 bases, with 15 bases left between them.